The rows below give T cell receptor beta chains drawn from one sample of a study of blood T cells in healthy people across ages. TCRdb reanalysed the 5' RACE reads using MiXCR and keeps one entry per CDR3 protein. The sample shows 1,500,000 or so distinct CDR3 sequences, 35% to 45% of them seen only once. The sequenced sample was blood. The receptors stem from a woman aged 18-29 years in good health. Each CDR3 is given with its conserved first and last residue. D genes are given only for firm matches. Rows give clone size only sometimes, using once, few, many, or a class for an expanded clone.

TRBD2	TRBV12-3/TRBV12-4	TRBJ2-3	few	TGTGCCAGCAGCAGGACGGGAGGGGAAAGCACAGATACGCAGTATTTT	CASSRTGGESTDTQYF
TRBD1	TRBV5-5	TRBJ1-5	.	TGTGCCAGCAGCCAAGATAACAGGGGGCTTCAGCCCCAGCATTTT	CASSQDNRGLQPQHF
.	TRBV25-1	TRBJ1-1	.	TGTGCCAGCAGTGATTGCTTGAACACTGAAGCTTTCTTT	CASSDCLNTEAFF
.	TRBV2	TRBJ2-7	few	TGTGCCAGCAGGCGGGACGGAACTTCCTACGAGCAGTACTTC	CASRRDGTSYEQYF
TRBD2	TRBV4-3	TRBJ2-3	few	TGCGCCAGCAGCCAAGATTCCCTAGCGGGGGTTAACACAGATACGCAGTATTTT	CASSQDSLAGVNTDTQYF
.	TRBV29-1	TRBJ2-5	.	TGCAGCGTTGAAAGGAATGGAAAAGACAATGAGCAGTACTTC	CSVERNGKDNEQYF
TRBD2	TRBV4-1	TRBJ2-7	few	TGCGCCAGCAGCCAAGTTAAGCGGGGGGGTGCCTACGAGCAGTACTTC	CASSQVKRGGAYEQYF
.	TRBV30	TRBJ2-1	many	TGTGCCTGGAGTGTACAGGGCGATGAGCAGTTCTTC	CAWSVQGDEQFF
.	TRBV5-1	TRBJ2-1	.	TGCGCCAGCAGCTTGTATGGCGACCCGGCCAATGAGCAGTTCTTC	CASSLYGDPANEQFF
TRBD1	TRBV20-1	TRBJ2-5	once	TGCAGTGCTAGAGTGGAGGACAGGGGGGGTGTAAGCTACAATGAGCAGTACTTC	CSARVEDRGGVSYNEQYF
.	TRBV7-9	TRBJ2-2	few	TGTGCCAGCAGCCTTCGGACGGGAACCGGGGAGCTGTTTTTT	CASSLRTGTGELFF
.	TRBV12-3/TRBV12-4	TRBJ2-2	few	TGTGCCAGCAGTTTAAATACGGTGAACACCGGGGAGCTGTTTTTT	CASSLNTVNTGELFF
.	TRBV10-3	TRBJ2-7	.	TGTGCCATCAGTGAGTCATCGGGGGAGTTCTACGAGCAGTACTTC	CAISESSGEFYEQYF
.	TRBV10-3	TRBJ1-2	few	TGTGCCATCTCGCTAAACTATGGCTACACCTTC	CAISLNYGYTF
.	TRBV7-2	TRBJ2-1	.	TGTGCCAGCAGGAAAAAACAATGGTCCTACAATGAGCAGTTCTTC	CASRKKQWSYNEQFF
TRBD2	TRBV5-1	TRBJ2-1	.	TGCGCCAGCAGACTCAGCGGGGTTCTTTACAATGAGCAGTTCTTC	CASRLSGVLYNEQFF
.	TRBV12-3/TRBV12-4	TRBJ1-2	once	TGTGCCAGCAGCGACCGTAACTATGGCCACACCTTC	CASSDRNYGHTF
TRBD2	TRBV11-3	TRBJ2-3	.	TGTGCCAGCAGTAGTAGCGGGACCTCTAGCACAGATACGCAGTATTTT	CASSSSGTSSTDTQYF
.	TRBV12-3/TRBV12-4	TRBJ2-2	few	TGTGCCAGCAGTACCCACAGGGTCTCCGGGGAGCTGTTTTTT	CASSTHRVSGELFF
TRBD2	TRBV7-2	TRBJ2-3	few	TGTGCCAGCAGTTTTAGGGTGACTAGCGGGAGGGTGAGCACAGATACGCAGTATTTT	CASSFRVTSGRVSTDTQYF
.	TRBV29-1	TRBJ1-1	few	TGCAGCGTCGCGGGGGGGTTGGGAGGCACTGAAGCTTTCTTT	CSVAGGLGGTEAFF
.	TRBV28	TRBJ2-1	.	TGTGCCAGCAGTTTTGTGACCGAAACGCAAAGCCAGTTCTTC	CASSFVTETQSQFF
.	TRBV14	TRBJ2-1	few	TGTGCCCACCGGCAGGTTGGGTCCTACAATGAGCAGTTCTTC	CAHRQVGSYNEQFF
.	TRBV27	TRBJ2-7	.	TGTGCCAGCAGTTTTTTGGGAGGCTACGAGCAGTACTTC	CASSFLGGYEQYF
TRBD1	TRBV5-6	TRBJ2-3	.	TGTGCCAGCAGCCGCAGCGGTACAGGGGGGGATACGCAGTATTTT	CASSRSGTGGDTQYF
TRBD1	TRBV5-6	TRBJ1-6	few	TGTGCCAGCAGCTTGGTGGACAGGAGGTATTCACCCCTCCACTTT	CASSLVDRRYSPLHF
TRBD1	TRBV6-5	TRBJ1-6	few	TGTGCCAGCAGTCCCCGCTGGCAGGGGGATTCACCCCTCCACTTT	CASSPRWQGDSPLHF
.	TRBV20-1	TRBJ2-2	few	TGCAGTGCTAGAGGGGACTCCACCGGGGAGCTGTTTTTT	CSARGDSTGELFF
.	TRBV7-9	TRBJ2-7	few	TGTGCCAGCAGGCGGGTCCATTCCTACGAGCAGTACTTC	CASRRVHSYEQYF
.	TRBV7-9	TRBJ2-1	.	TGTGCCAACAGCTTACAGGGATTCTCCTACAATGAGCAGTTCTTC	CANSLQGFSYNEQFF
.	TRBV27	TRBJ2-7	.	TGTGCCAGCAGTTATGGGGTGAGCTACGAGCGGTACTTC	CASSYGVSYERYF
.	TRBV4-3	TRBJ1-5	.	TGCGCCAGCAGCCAAGATCTGGGCCGGACCAGCAATCAGCCCCAGCATTTT	CASSQDLGRTSNQPQHF
.	TRBV4-3	TRBJ1-1	.	TGCGCCAGCAGCCAAGGAGGGGGAGAGAACACTGAAGCTTTCTTT	CASSQGGGENTEAFF